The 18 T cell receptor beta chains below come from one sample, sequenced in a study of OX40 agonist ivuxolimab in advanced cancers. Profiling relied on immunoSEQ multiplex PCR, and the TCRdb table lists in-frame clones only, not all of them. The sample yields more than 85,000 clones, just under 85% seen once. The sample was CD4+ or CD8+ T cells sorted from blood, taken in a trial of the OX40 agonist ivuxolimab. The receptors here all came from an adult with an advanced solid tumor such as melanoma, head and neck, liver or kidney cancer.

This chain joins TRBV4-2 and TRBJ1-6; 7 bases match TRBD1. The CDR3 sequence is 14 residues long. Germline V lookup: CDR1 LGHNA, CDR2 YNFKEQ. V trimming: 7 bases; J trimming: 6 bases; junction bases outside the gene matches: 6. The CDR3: CASNGAGGNSPLHF. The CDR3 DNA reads TGTGCCAGCAATGGAGCAGGGGGTAATTCACCCCTCCACTTT.

The CDR3 DNA reads TGTGCCATCAGTGAGCGGGGAGCAGGCCCTGGGGAGACCCAGTACTTC. It specifies CAISERGAGPGETQYF. This chain uses TRBV10-3 with TRBJ2-5, with D perhaps TRBD2 (5 bases). CDR1 ENHRY and CDR2 SYGVKD come from the germline V gene. The CDR3 is 16 amino acids. V was trimmed by 2 bases and J by 5 bases, leaving 18 bases between them.

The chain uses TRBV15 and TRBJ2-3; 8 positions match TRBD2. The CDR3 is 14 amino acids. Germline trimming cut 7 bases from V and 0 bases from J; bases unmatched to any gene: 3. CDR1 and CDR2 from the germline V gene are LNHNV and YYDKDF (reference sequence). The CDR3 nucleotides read TGTGCCACCAAAATAGCGGGGAGCACAGATACGCAGTATTTT. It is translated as CATKIAGSTDTQYF.

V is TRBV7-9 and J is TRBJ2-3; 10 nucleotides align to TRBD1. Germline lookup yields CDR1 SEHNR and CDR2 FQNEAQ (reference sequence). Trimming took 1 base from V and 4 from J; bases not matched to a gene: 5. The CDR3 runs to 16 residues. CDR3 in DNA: TGTGCCAGCAGCTTAGGACAGGGGGCCCCTTCAGATACGCAGTATTTT. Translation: CASSLGQGAPSDTQYF.

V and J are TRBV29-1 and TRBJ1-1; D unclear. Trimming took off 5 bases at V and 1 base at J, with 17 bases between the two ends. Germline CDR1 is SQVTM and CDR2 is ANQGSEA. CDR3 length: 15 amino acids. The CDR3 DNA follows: TGCAGCGTTCTGGAGGGAGGGTTAGAGAACACTGAAGCTTTCTTT. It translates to CSVLEGGLENTEAFF. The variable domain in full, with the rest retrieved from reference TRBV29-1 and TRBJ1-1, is SAVISQKPSRDICQRGTSLTIQCQVDSQVTMMFWYRQQPGQSLTLIATANQGSEATYESGFVIDKFPISRPNLTFSTLTVSNMSPEDSSIYLCSVLEGGLENTEAFFGQGTRLTVV.

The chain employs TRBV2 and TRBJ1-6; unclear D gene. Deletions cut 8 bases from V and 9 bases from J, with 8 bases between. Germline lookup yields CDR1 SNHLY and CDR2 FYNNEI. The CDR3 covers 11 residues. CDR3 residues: CASAEGSPLHF. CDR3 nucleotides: TGTGCCAGCGCGGAGGGTTCACCCCTCCACTTT.

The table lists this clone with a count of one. The CDR3 DNA is TGTGCCAGTAGTACCCGCCCCGAGGGGGGGCGCGCCAAAAACATTCAGTACTTC. It codes for CASSTRPEGGRAKNIQYF. This chain links TRBV19 with TRBJ2-4; perhaps TRBD2 as D (7 bases). V lost 4 bases and J 1 base, leaving 20 bases between the germline ends. In germline, CDR1 is LNHDA, CDR2 SQIVND (reference sequence). The CDR3 spans 18 residues.

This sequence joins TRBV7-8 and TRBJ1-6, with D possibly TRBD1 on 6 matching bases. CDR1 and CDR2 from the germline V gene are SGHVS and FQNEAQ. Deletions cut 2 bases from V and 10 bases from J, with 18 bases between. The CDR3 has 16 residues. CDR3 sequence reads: CASSLLGGTAGSPLHF. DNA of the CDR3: TGTGCCAGCAGCTTATTAGGGGGGACGGCCGGATCACCCCTCCACTTT.

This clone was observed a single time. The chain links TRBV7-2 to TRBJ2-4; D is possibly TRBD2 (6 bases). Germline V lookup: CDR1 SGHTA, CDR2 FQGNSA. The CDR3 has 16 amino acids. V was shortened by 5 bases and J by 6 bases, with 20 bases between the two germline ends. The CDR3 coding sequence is TGTGCCAGCAGCGAAAGGGATGGGACTCTCGGAAACATTCAGTACTTC. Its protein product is CASSERDGTLGNIQYF.

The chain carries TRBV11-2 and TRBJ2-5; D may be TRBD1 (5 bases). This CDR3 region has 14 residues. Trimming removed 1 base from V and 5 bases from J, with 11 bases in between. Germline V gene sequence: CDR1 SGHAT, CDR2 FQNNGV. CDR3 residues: CASSLVRGRETQYF. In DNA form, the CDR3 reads TGTGCCAGCAGCTTAGTTAGGGGCCGGGAGACCCAGTACTTC. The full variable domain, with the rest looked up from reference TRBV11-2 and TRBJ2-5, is EAGVAQSPRYKIIEKRQSVAFWCNPISGHATLYWYQQILGQGPKLLIQFQNNGVVDDSQLPKDRFSAERLKGVDSTLKIQPAKLEDSAVYLCASSLVRGRETQYFGPGTRLLVL.

Here the CDR3 DNA reads TGTGCCTGGAGGGGACTAGCGGGACAGACCCAGTACTTC. Amino acid sequence: CAWRGLAGQTQYF. This chain uses TRBV30 with TRBJ2-5; 13 positions match TRBD2. The CDR3 totals 13 residues. Germline V gene sequence: CDR1 GTSNPN, CDR2 SVGIG (reference sequence). With 3 bases clipped from V and 6 bases from J, the junction kept 1 base outside the gene matches.

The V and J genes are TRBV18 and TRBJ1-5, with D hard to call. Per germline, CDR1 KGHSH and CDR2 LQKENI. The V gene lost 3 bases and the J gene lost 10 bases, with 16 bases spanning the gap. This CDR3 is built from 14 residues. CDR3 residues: CASSPGDGSKPQHF. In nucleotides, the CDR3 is TGTGCCAGCTCACCGGGAGACGGGAGCAAACCCCAGCATTTT.

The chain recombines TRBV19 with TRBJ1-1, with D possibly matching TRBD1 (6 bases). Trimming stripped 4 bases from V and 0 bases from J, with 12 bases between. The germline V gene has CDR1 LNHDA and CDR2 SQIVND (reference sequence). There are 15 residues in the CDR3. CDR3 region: CASSNRDKMNTEAFF. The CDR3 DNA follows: TGTGCCAGTAGTAACCGGGACAAGATGAACACTGAAGCTTTCTTT.

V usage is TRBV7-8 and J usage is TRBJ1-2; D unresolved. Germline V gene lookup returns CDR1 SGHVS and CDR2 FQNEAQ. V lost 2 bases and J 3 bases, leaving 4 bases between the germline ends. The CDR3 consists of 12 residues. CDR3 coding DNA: TGTGCCAGCAGCTTACAGGACTATGGCTACACCTTC. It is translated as CASSLQDYGYTF.

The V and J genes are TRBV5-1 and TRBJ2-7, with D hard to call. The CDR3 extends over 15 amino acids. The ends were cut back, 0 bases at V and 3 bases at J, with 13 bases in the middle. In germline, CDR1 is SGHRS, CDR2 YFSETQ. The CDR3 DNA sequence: TGCGCCAGCAGCTTGGGGCCGCAGGTGGGCTACGAGCAGTACTTC. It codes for CASSLGPQVGYEQYF.

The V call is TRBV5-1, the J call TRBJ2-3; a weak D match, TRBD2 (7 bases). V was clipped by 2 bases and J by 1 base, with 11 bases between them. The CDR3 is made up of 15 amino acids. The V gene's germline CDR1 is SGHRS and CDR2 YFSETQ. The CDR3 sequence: CASSLGGARTDTQYF. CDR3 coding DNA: TGCGCCAGCAGCTTAGGGGGGGCGCGCACAGATACGCAGTATTTT. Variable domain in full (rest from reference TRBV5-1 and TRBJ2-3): KAGVTQTPRYLIKTRGQQVTLSCSPISGHRSVSWYQQTPGQGLQFLFEYFSETQRNKGNFPGRFSGRQFSNSRSEMNVSTLELGDSALYLCASSLGGARTDTQYFGPGTRLTVL.

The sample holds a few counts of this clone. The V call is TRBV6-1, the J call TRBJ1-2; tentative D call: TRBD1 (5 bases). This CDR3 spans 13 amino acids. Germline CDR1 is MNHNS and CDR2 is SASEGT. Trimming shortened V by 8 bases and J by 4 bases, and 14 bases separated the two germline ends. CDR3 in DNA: TGTGCCAGCCGGGCGGCGGGGGTCTATGGCTACACCTTC. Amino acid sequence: CASRAAGVYGYTF.

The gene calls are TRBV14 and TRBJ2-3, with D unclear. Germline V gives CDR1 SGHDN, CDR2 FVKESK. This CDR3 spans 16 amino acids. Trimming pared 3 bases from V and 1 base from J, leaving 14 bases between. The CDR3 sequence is CASSHWAPSGTDTQYF. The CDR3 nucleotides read TGTGCCAGCAGCCACTGGGCCCCAAGTGGCACAGATACGCAGTATTTT.